Shown below are 28 T cell receptor beta chains from a single sample sequenced in a study of control samples from healthy donors and cancer patients. Measured with immunoSEQ multiplex PCR; TCRdb has only the in-frame clones, and not every one. Here the sample spans about 160,000 clones, about 94% being singletons. Specimen: PBMCs. The receptors derive from a man aged 55 to 70 with colorectal cancer.

This clone was seen just once. V and J are TRBV9 and TRBJ2-2; D not certain. The CDR3 has 13 amino acids. Trimming shortened V by 4 bases and J by 2 bases, and 6 bases separated the two germline ends. Germline values: CDR1 SGDLS, CDR2 YYNGEE. Here the CDR3 reads CASSPLNTGELFF. The CDR3 coding sequence is TGTGCCAGCAGCCCCCTAAACACCGGGGAGCTGTTTTTT.

This chain uses TRBV6-5 with TRBJ1-5; TRBD1 aligns across 8 bases. This CDR3 is built from 13 residues. Germline CDR1 is MNHEY and CDR2 is SVGAGI. V lost 6 bases to trimming and J lost 6 bases; unmatched junction nucleotides: 4. Written as DNA, the CDR3 is TGTGCCAGCAGCCTTGACAGGGGTCAGCCCCAGCATTTT. Translating it yields CASSLDRGQPQHF.

The chain uses TRBV24-1 and TRBJ1-1; D not certain. V was trimmed by 5 bases and J by 3 bases, leaving 9 bases between them. The CDR3 consists of 13 residues. Germline assignment: CDR1 KGHDR and CDR2 SFDVKD. CDR3 coding DNA: TGTGCCACCAGTGTAAACGAAGACACTGAAGCTTTCTTT. This sequence encodes CATSVNEDTEAFF.

The gene calls are TRBV14 and TRBJ1-4; the D gene is possibly TRBD1 (5 bases). V gave up 0 bases and J gave up 0 bases, with 14 bases separating them. Germline-derived CDR1 and CDR2 are SGHDN and FVKESK. This CDR3 spans 18 amino acids. The CDR3 DNA is TGTGCCAGCAGCCAAGAATCAGGGTTTGGGGCAACTAATGAAAAACTGTTTTTT. It codes for CASSQESGFGATNEKLFF.

Only a few counts were recorded for this clone. The V call is TRBV5-1, the J call TRBJ2-3, with D perhaps matching TRBD1 (7 bases). Per germline, CDR1 SGHRS and CDR2 YFSETQ. V was clipped by 2 bases and J by 2 bases, with 12 bases between them. CDR3 length: 15 amino acids. The CDR3 DNA sequence: TGCGCCAGCAGCTTCCAGGGGGGATCCACAGATACGCAGTATTTT. Translating gives CASSFQGGSTDTQYF.

The J gene is TRBJ1-2, the V gene TRBV3-1 (or the pseudogene TRBV3-2), with D unclear. Looked up from germline, CDR1 is LGHDT and CDR2 is YNNKEL (reference sequence). The V gene lost 0 bases and the J gene lost 8 bases, with 13 bases spanning the gap. The CDR3 runs 14 residues. CDR3 residues: CASSQDRQQRGYTF. Written as DNA, the CDR3 is TGTGCCAGCAGCCAAGACAGGCAGCAAAGAGGCTACACCTTC.

The rearrangement links TRBV5-1 to TRBJ1-1, with D unclear. The germline CDR1 and CDR2 sequences are SGHRS and YFSETQ. The V end was cut by 4 bases, the J end by 2 bases, with 6 bases between. The length of the CDR3 is 12 residues. The DNA of the CDR3 is TGCGCCAGCAGCGCCCGTAACACTGAAGCTTTCTTT. This gives the protein CASSARNTEAFF.

V usage is TRBV19 and J usage is TRBJ1-1; TRBD1 is a possible D gene (5 bases). Germline V gives CDR1 LNHDA, CDR2 SQIVND (reference sequence). The CDR3 runs 18 residues. With 5 bases removed from V and 0 bases from J, the gap between germline ends came to 22 bases. The CDR3 spells CASSPWGTVQILNTEAFF. The CDR3 nucleotides read TGTGCCAGTAGTCCTTGGGGGACGGTGCAAATTTTGAACACTGAAGCTTTCTTT. Full variable domain (remainder filled in from reference TRBV19 and TRBJ1-1): DGGITQSPKYLFRKEGQNVTLSCEQNLNHDAMYWYRQDPGQGLRLIYYSQIVNDFQKGDIAEGYSVSREKKESFPLTVTSAQKNPTAFYLCASSPWGTVQILNTEAFFGQGTRLTVV.

V is TRBV2 and J is TRBJ2-7; 8 positions match TRBD1. The CDR3 is 13 residues long. The germline V gene has CDR1 SNHLY and CDR2 FYNNEI. Trimming cost V 7 bases and J 5 bases; bases outside gene matches: 7. CDR3 sequence: CASIIRGLNEQYF. CDR3 sequence (DNA): TGTGCCAGCATAATCAGGGGGCTTAACGAGCAGTACTTC.

This clone came up once. The chain employs TRBV14 and TRBJ1-4; 7 nucleotides align to TRBD1. This CDR3 spans 16 amino acids. J lost 3 bases, V lost 1 base, and 5 bases had no gene match. CDR1 and CDR2 (germline): SGHDN, FVKESK. In DNA form, the CDR3 reads TGTGCCAGCAGCCAAGTTAATACAGGGGCTAATGAAAAACTGTTTTTT. Translated: CASSQVNTGANEKLFF.

This clone was seen just once. The chain has TRBV9 and TRBJ2-7; 10 bases align to TRBD1. CDR1 is SGDLS, CDR2 YYNGEE, per germline. This CDR3 has 17 residues. The V segment lost 1 base and the J segment 4 bases; nucleotides outside the gene matches: 11. CDR3 coding DNA: TGTGCCAGCAGCGTATCAAAGGACAGGGGGGAAGCATACGAGCAGTACTTC. Its protein product is CASSVSKDRGEAYEQYF.

The rearrangement links TRBV19 to TRBJ1-2; 12 bases map to TRBD1. J was trimmed by 3 bases and V by 3 bases; bases with no gene match: 5. Per germline, CDR1 LNHDA and CDR2 SQIVND (reference sequence). This CDR3 region has 16 residues. The CDR3 coding sequence is TGTGCCAGTAGTATGGGGGGACAGGGGGCGTACTATGGCTACACCTTC. Protein sequence: CASSMGGQGAYYGYTF.

The rearrangement uses TRBV25-1 and TRBJ2-5; a possible D gene is TRBD2 (5 bases). The length of the CDR3 is 12 residues. V lost 2 bases and J lost 5, with 6 bases in between. The V gene's germline CDR1 is MGHDK and CDR2 SYGVNS. CDR3 DNA: TGTGCCAGCAGTGAACCGGGGGAGACCCAGTACTTC. Translating gives CASSEPGETQYF. Full variable domain (rest looked up from reference TRBV25-1 and TRBJ2-5): EADIYQTPRYLVIGTGKKITLECSQTMGHDKMYWYQQDPGMELHLIHYSYGVNSTEKGDLSSESTVSRIRTEHFPLTLESARPSHTSQYLCASSEPGETQYFGPGTRLLVL.

A remark on this clone: Other DNA sequences in this specimen translate into the identical CDR3. This rearrangement joins TRBV18 to TRBJ1-1, with 8 bases that match TRBD1. J lost 1 base, V lost 3 bases, and 4 bases had no gene match. The germline gives CDR1 KGHSH, CDR2 LQKENI. The CDR3 has 15 amino acids. CDR3 in amino acids: CASSPPGQGNTEAFF. CDR3 in DNA: TGTGCCAGCTCACCCCCTGGACAGGGGAACACTGAAGCTTTCTTT.

This clone was seen once. The chain links TRBV7-2 to TRBJ1-2; D may be TRBD1 (6 bases). Trimming removed 5 bases from V and 4 bases from J, with 17 bases in between. The CDR3 totals 15 residues. Germline-derived CDR1 and CDR2 are SGHTA and FQGNSA. The DNA for the CDR3 is TGTGCCAGCAGCCAGCGACGGGGGCGCTTCTATGGCTACACCTTC. This translates into CASSQRRGRFYGYTF.

The chain links TRBV19 to TRBJ1-3, with D hard to call. V dropped 3 bases and J dropped 4 bases, with 10 bases sitting between them. The CDR3 totals 14 residues. Germline V gene sequence: CDR1 LNHDA, CDR2 SQIVND (reference sequence). In DNA form, the CDR3 reads TGTGCCAGTAGTATCCACACGGCCGGAAACACCATATATTTT. It encodes CASSIHTAGNTIYF.

The CDR3 loop reads CASSETGFHEQYF. The CDR3 region has the DNA TGTGCCAGCAGCGAAACAGGGTTCCACGAGCAGTACTTC. The chain is built from TRBV6-2 or TRBV6-3 and TRBJ2-7; possibly TRBD1 for D (6 bases). From germline, CDR1 is MNHEY and CDR2 SVGEGT. The CDR3 spans 13 residues. V lost 6 bases, J lost 5 bases, and 14 bases lay in between.

The chain links TRBV6-5 to TRBJ2-1, with a possible D match to TRBD2 (6 bases). This CDR3 is built from 16 residues. V lost 4 bases, J lost 0 bases, and 13 bases lay in between. Germline CDR1 reads MNHEY; CDR2 reads SVGAGI. As DNA, the CDR3 is TGTGCCAGCAGTTTATCGGGGGTGAGCTCCTACAATGAGCAGTTCTTC. Its translation: CASSLSGVSSYNEQFF.

The genes are TRBV6-4 and TRBJ1-6, with D unresolved. Trimming took 0 bases from V and 11 from J, leaving 11 bases between them. The germline CDR1 and CDR2 sequences are MRHNA and SNTAGT. The CDR3 extends over 14 amino acids. The CDR3 protein is CASSDSITAAPLHF. Here the CDR3 DNA reads TGTGCCAGCAGTGACTCGATTACCGCAGCACCCCTCCACTTT.

The chain uses TRBV28 and TRBJ2-5, with TRBD1 matching 7 bases. The CDR3 runs 14 residues. Germline V gene sequence: CDR1 MDHEN, CDR2 SYDVKM. Trimming at V came to 2 bases and at J to 1 base, leaving 1 base not matched to a gene. The CDR3 coding sequence is TGTGCCAGCAGTTTAGCAGGGGGCCAAGAGACCCAGTACTTC. It translates to CASSLAGGQETQYF.

The count of this clone is one. The chain employs TRBV19 and TRBJ1-1; TRBD1 matches at 9 bases. CDR1 and CDR2 (germline): LNHDA, SQIVND (reference sequence). CDR3 size: 15 residues. The junction had 8 bases not matched to a gene; V was cut back by 5 bases and J by 4 bases. CDR3 sequence reads: CASSSRGQGFTEAFF. In DNA, the CDR3 is TGTGCCAGTAGTTCGAGGGGACAGGGCTTCACTGAAGCTTTCTTT.

The rearrangement uses TRBV25-1 and TRBJ1-2, with D maybe TRBD1 (5 bases). Trimming pared 4 bases from V and 4 bases from J, leaving 10 bases between. The CDR3 is 13 residues long. CDR1 and CDR2 from the germline V gene are MGHDK and SYGVNS. The CDR3: CASSGGDRYGYTF. In nucleotides, the CDR3 is TGTGCCAGCAGTGGAGGGGACCGCTATGGCTACACCTTC.

The chain joins TRBV7-2 to TRBJ2-7; D may be TRBD2 (6 bases). The CDR3 contains 15 residues. CDR1 is SGHTA, CDR2 FQGNSA, per germline. Trimming took 1 base from V and 3 from J, leaving 13 bases between them. The CDR3 protein is CASSLVGGEGYEQYF. The CDR3 DNA reads as TGTGCCAGCAGCTTAGTCGGAGGGGAAGGCTACGAGCAGTACTTC.

V and J are TRBV5-1 and TRBJ2-6; D gene unclear. Germline V lookup: CDR1 SGHRS, CDR2 YFSETQ. Trimming cost V 4 bases and J 0 bases, with 8 bases left between them. This CDR3 region has 15 residues. CDR3 region: CASSTDGSGANVLTF. In DNA, the CDR3 is TGCGCCAGCAGCACCGACGGCTCTGGGGCCAACGTCCTGACTTTC.

V usage is TRBV6-1 and J usage is TRBJ2-5; 9 bases match TRBD2. Germline loops: CDR1 MNHNS, CDR2 SASEGT. Losses at the gene ends were 3 bases for V and 5 bases for J; bases not matched to a gene: 7. This CDR3 is built from 15 residues. CDR3 in DNA: TGTGCCAGCAGTGATCAGCGGGGGGAGTGGGAGACCCAGTACTTC. Translated, it gives CASSDQRGEWETQYF.

The chain couples TRBV19 to TRBJ1-1; unclear D gene. The CDR3 spans 13 residues. Germline values: CDR1 LNHDA, CDR2 SQIVND (reference sequence). V was shortened by 5 bases and J by 5 bases, with 12 bases between the two germline ends. The CDR3 nucleotides read TGTGCCAGTAGTCTGAACATGGGGACTGAAGCTTTCTTT. Residues: CASSLNMGTEAFF.

This chain joins TRBV7-2 and TRBJ2-1; a weak D match, TRBD1 (6 bases). V was trimmed by 5 bases and J by 8 bases, leaving 7 bases between them. This CDR3 has 11 amino acids. Germline V gene data show CDR1 as SGHTA and CDR2 as FQGNSA. Written as DNA, the CDR3 is TGTGCCAGCAGCAAGGGGGATGAGCAGTTCTTC. Its translation is CASSKGDEQFF.

The rearrangement links TRBV7-8 to TRBJ2-7; D ambiguous. The CDR3 is 11 residues long. V dropped 0 bases and J dropped 6 bases, with 3 bases sitting between them. The germline gives CDR1 SGHVS, CDR2 FQNEAQ. The CDR3 sequence is CASSLAIEQYF. DNA of the CDR3: TGTGCCAGCAGCTTAGCGATCGAGCAGTACTTC.